Each of the 6 T cell receptor beta chains below was sequenced from the same sample in a study of T cells in Graves' hyperthyroidism and ophthalmopathy. Template material for amplifying TCR beta CDR3 regions consisted of RNA transcripts. The HTBI primer set was used in a first-round RT-PCR of the TCR CDR3. TCRdb re-analysed the multiplex PCR reads in MiXCR, keeping a single row per CDR3 protein. Altogether over 350,000 distinct CDR3 sequences are present, about a fifth being singletons, with the ten largest covering about 38%. The sequenced sample consisted of blood. These TCRs come from a man in his late teens or twenties with Graves' ophthalmopathy.

The chain joins TRBV6-2 or TRBV6-3 to TRBJ1-5, with TRBD1 matching over 9 bases. Trimming took 5 bases from V and 2 from J; bases not matched to a gene: 7. The CDR3 runs to 16 residues. CDR1 is MNHEY, CDR2 SVGEGT, per germline. CDR3 loop: CASSGTGGAGNQPQHF. In DNA, the CDR3 is TGTGCCAGCAGTGGTACAGGGGGCGCAGGCAATCAGCCCCAGCATTTT.

There are a few counts of this clonotype. This rearrangement joins TRBV12-3 or TRBV12-4 to TRBJ2-5; 16 positions agree with TRBD2. The CDR3 runs to 18 residues. V trimming: 5 bases; J trimming: 5 bases; junction bases outside the gene matches: 11. The CDR3 sequence is CASSPPGLAGGFSETQYF. The CDR3 DNA sequence: TGTGCCAGCAGTCCCCCGGGACTAGCGGGGGGGTTTTCGGAGACCCAGTACTTC.

In its sample, this clonotype was seen a few times. The chain is built from TRBV20-1 and TRBJ1-6; 7 bases map to TRBD1. This CDR3 contains 13 residues. Losses at the gene ends were 6 bases for V and 6 bases for J; bases not matched to a gene: 5. Germline lookup yields CDR1 DFQATT and CDR2 SNEGSKA (reference sequence). This CDR3 is CSAKGTANSPLHF. The CDR3 coding sequence is TGCAGTGCCAAAGGGACAGCTAATTCACCCCTCCACTTT.

This clonotype has a count of ten or more. V and J are TRBV2 and TRBJ1-1, with TRBD1 matching 7 bases. This CDR3 has 14 residues. V lost 4 bases to trimming and J lost 5 bases; unmatched junction nucleotides: 7. The germline V gene has CDR1 SNHLY and CDR2 FYNNEI. Written as DNA, the CDR3 is TGTGCCAGCAGTGGTCCAGGGGGGGATACTGAAGCTTTCTTT. This gives the protein CASSGPGGDTEAFF.

J is TRBJ2-1 and V is TRBV10-3; 7 bases align to TRBD1. After removal of 10 bases from V and 2 bases from J, the junction contained 5 bases not matched to a gene. Germline CDR1 ENHRY, CDR2 SYGVKD. The CDR3 length is 13 residues. CDR3 loop: CATRDRTYNEQFF. CDR3 DNA: TGTGCCACCAGGGACAGAACCTACAATGAGCAGTTCTTC.

This clonotype was seen many times. The rearrangement links TRBV3-1 to TRBJ1-5; the D is unclear. The CDR3 runs 14 residues. Germline CDR1 and CDR2: LGHDT and YNNKEL (reference sequence). The V end was cut by 0 bases, the J end by 2 bases, with 5 bases between. CDR3 DNA: TGTGCCAGCAGCCAAGACACGGGCAATCAGCCCCAGCATTTT. Translating it yields CASSQDTGNQPQHF.